Below are 19 T cell receptor beta chains sequenced from a single sample in a study of blood T cell repertoires in COVID-19. Sequencing used immunoSEQ multiplex PCR; TCRdb keeps in-frame clones, though not all of them. The data hold 210,000 or so clones, with approximately 85% observed a single time. The specimen sequenced was peripheral blood. These receptors came from a middle-aged man with COVID-19, enrolled during active disease.

The chain recombines TRBV5-1 with TRBJ2-6; TRBD1 matches at 7 bases. CDR1 and CDR2 (germline): SGHRS, YFSETQ. This CDR3 is 16 amino acids long. Trimming took 4 bases from V and 2 from J; bases not matched to a gene: 6. In nucleotides, the CDR3 is TGCGCCAGCAGCAAACCTGACAGGGCTGGGGCCAACGTCCTGACTTTC. Translating gives CASSKPDRAGANVLTF.

This clone was found a few times. Other nucleotide sequences from this sample produce the same CDR3. This chain joins TRBV3-1 (or the pseudogene TRBV3-2) and TRBJ1-5, with D uncertain. CDR1 LGHDT and CDR2 YNNKEL come from the germline V gene (reference sequence). V lost 4 bases to trimming and J lost 2 bases, with 6 bases between them. The CDR3 runs 13 residues. CDR3 residues: CASSPTGNQPQHF. The CDR3 DNA is TGTGCCAGCAGCCCGACTGGCAATCAGCCCCAGCATTTT.

This chain joins TRBV7-6 and TRBJ2-1; 8 bases match TRBD1. From germline, CDR1 is SGHVS and CDR2 FNYEAQ. Trimming removed 6 bases from V and 6 bases from J; junction bases left unmatched: 4. The length of the CDR3 is 13 residues. The CDR3 region has the DNA TGTGCCAGCAGACCCGGGACAGGCAATGAGCAGTTCTTC. The encoded protein is CASRPGTGNEQFF.

Here the CDR3 reads CASSLGGGISNQPQHF. The CDR3 coding sequence is TGTGCCAGCAGCTTAGGTGGGGGGATTAGCAATCAGCCCCAGCATTTT. The rearrangement uses TRBV7-2 and TRBJ1-5; the D gene is possibly TRBD1 (5 bases). V was trimmed by 1 base and J by 0 bases, leaving 10 bases between them. Germline loops: CDR1 SGHTA, CDR2 FQGNSA. The CDR3 sequence is 16 residues long.

This sequence joins TRBV2 and TRBJ2-3, with 9 positions matching TRBD2. Germline loops: CDR1 SNHLY, CDR2 FYNNEI. The CDR3 sequence is 14 residues long. Trimming cost V 7 bases and J 6 bases; bases outside gene matches: 8. CDR3 sequence (DNA): TGTGCCAGCATGCGCGGGGGGGCCGGTGATACGCAGTATTTT. This gives the protein CASMRGGAGDTQYF.

The chain is built from TRBV6-5 and TRBJ1-3; maybe TRBD1 (5 bases). Trimming removed 5 bases at V and 0 bases at J, with 8 bases between. CDR1 is MNHEY and CDR2 is SVGAGI in the germline V gene. This CDR3 spans 14 amino acids. The CDR3 protein is CASSTGGSGNTIYF. The CDR3 DNA reads TGTGCCAGCAGTACGGGGGGCTCTGGAAACACCATATATTTT.

In the case of this clone: Other nucleotide sequences from this sample produce the same CDR3. The chain uses TRBV5-1 and TRBJ2-7; the D gene is possibly TRBD2 (6 bases). Trimming pared 1 base from V and 2 bases from J, leaving 7 bases between. This CDR3 contains 13 residues. Germline values: CDR1 SGHRS, CDR2 YFSETQ. CDR3 nucleotide sequence: TGCGCCAGCAGCTTGACGGGGGCCTACGAGCAGTACTTC. It yields the protein CASSLTGAYEQYF.

The J gene is TRBJ1-2, the V gene TRBV28; D not resolved. Between the trimmed V and J ends, which lost 5 bases and 7 bases, there was a span of 11 bases. Germline CDR1 reads MDHEN; CDR2 reads SYDVKM. The CDR3 sequence is 12 residues long. CDR3 residues: CASSLPKLGYTF. In nucleotides, the CDR3 is TGTGCCAGCAGTCTCCCTAAGCTTGGCTACACCTTC.

The genes are TRBV6-2 or TRBV6-3 and TRBJ2-1; D is uncertain. The germline V gene encodes CDR1 MNHEY and CDR2 SVGEGT. The ends were cut back, 6 bases at V and 8 bases at J, with 11 bases in the middle. The CDR3 is 12 residues long. In nucleotides, the CDR3 is TGTGCCAGCAGCCCAGCTGGAGATGAGCAGTTCTTC. Its translation is CASSPAGDEQFF.

This clone occurred once. This chain links TRBV30 with TRBJ1-6, with D tentatively TRBD1 (5 bases). Germline loops: CDR1 GTSNPN, CDR2 SVGIG (reference sequence). The CDR3 runs 13 residues. The ends were cut back, 4 bases at V and 10 bases at J, with 14 bases in the middle. The CDR3 DNA follows: TGTGCCTGGAATCAACAGGTCGACTCACCCCTCCACTTT. It codes for CAWNQQVDSPLHF.

The gene calls are TRBV9 and TRBJ2-6, with TRBD2 matching over 11 bases. This CDR3 spans 18 amino acids. Germline V gene sequence: CDR1 SGDLS, CDR2 YYNGEE. The V gene end was trimmed by 3 bases and the J gene end by 1 base; junction bases not matched to a gene: 6. The CDR3 here is CASSGLLAGGSGANVLTF. DNA for the CDR3: TGTGCCAGCAGCGGGCTTCTAGCGGGGGGTTCTGGGGCCAACGTCCTGACTTTC.

The CDR3 here is CASIEFPGYYGYTF. CDR3 nucleotide sequence: TGTGCCAGCATCGAATTCCCAGGGTACTATGGCTACACCTTC. The V and J genes are TRBV6-5 and TRBJ1-2; perhaps TRBD1 as D (5 bases). There are 14 residues in the CDR3. Germline V gene sequence: CDR1 MNHEY, CDR2 SVGAGI. Trimming shortened V by 7 bases and J by 3 bases, and 15 bases separated the two germline ends.

This clone was seen a handful of times. V gene TRBV18 combines with J gene TRBJ2-3; D is unresolved. The CDR3 consists of 15 residues. CDR1 is KGHSH and CDR2 is LQKENI in the germline V gene. The germline V and J ends were trimmed by 5 bases and 0 bases, with 12 bases remaining between them. CDR3 protein: CASSTTWVSTDTQYF. CDR3 nucleotides: TGTGCCAGCTCAACGACATGGGTGAGCACAGATACGCAGTATTTT.

This rearrangement joins TRBV11-1 to TRBJ2-1, with D possibly being TRBD1 (5 bases). Germline CDR1 reads SGHAT; CDR2 reads FQDESV (reference sequence). Trimming cost V 8 bases and J 7 bases, with 15 bases left between them. The CDR3 contains 13 residues. The CDR3: CASSKTDINEQFF. The CDR3 DNA reads TGTGCCAGCTCTAAGACGGACATAAATGAGCAGTTCTTC.

This clone has just a few counts. One end of the junction is discordant with germline, which a read error may explain. The chain employs TRBV12-3 or TRBV12-4 and TRBJ1-1; tentative D call: TRBD1 (5 bases). This CDR3 is 11 amino acids long. CDR3 nucleotides: TGTGCCAGCAGCCTGCCCGGCAGGGTGAATTTT. It codes for CASSLPGRVNF.

The J gene is TRBJ2-2, the V gene TRBV12-3 or TRBV12-4; TRBD2 matches 7 bases. CDR3 length: 12 amino acids. Trimming removed 6 bases from V and 8 bases from J; junction bases left unmatched: 3. CDR3 region: CASSGGIGELFF. DNA of the CDR3: TGTGCCAGCAGCGGGGGGATAGGGGAGCTGTTTTTT.

The chain has TRBV11-2 and TRBJ2-5; 11 bases line up with TRBD2. This CDR3 has 17 amino acids. V lost 5 bases, J lost 5 bases, and 13 bases stayed unmatched. Per the germline V gene, CDR1 is SGHAT and CDR2 is FQNNGV. CDR3 sequence: CASSRQGLADFLETQYF. CDR3 nucleotides: TGTGCCAGCAGCCGGCAGGGACTAGCGGACTTCCTTGAGACCCAGTACTTC.

This chain links TRBV11-2 with TRBJ2-5; 12 bases map to TRBD2. V lost 2 bases, J lost 1 base, and 5 bases stayed unmatched. This CDR3 has 17 amino acids. Germline V lookup: CDR1 SGHAT, CDR2 FQNNGV. In DNA form, the CDR3 reads TGTGCCAGCAGCTTATTTAGACTAGCGGGGGTCCAAGAGACCCAGTACTTC. Its translation is CASSLFRLAGVQETQYF.

About this clone itself: An end of the junction does not agree with germline; a read error may underlie this. The V call is TRBV5-4, the J call TRBJ1-1; 7 nucleotides agree with TRBD1. The V gene's germline CDR1 is SGHNT and CDR2 YYREEE (reference sequence). This CDR3 comprises 14 residues. The CDR3 bases are TGTGCCAGCACCTTGACAGGGAGGGACACTGAAGCTTTCTTT. This translates into CASTLTGRDTEAFF. Filled out from reference TRBV5-4 and TRBJ1-1, the complete variable domain reads ETGVTQSPTHLIKTRGQQVTLRCSSQSGHNTVSWYQQALGQGPQFIFQYYREEENGRGNFPPRFSGLQFPNYSSELNVNALELDDSALYLCASTLTGRDTEAFFGQGTRLTVV.